A single sample gave rise to the 10 T cell receptor beta chains below, sequenced in a study of T cell changes during pregnancy in multiple sclerosis. Data came from immunoSEQ multiplex PCR; TCRdb stores just in-frame clones and leaves some out. Of over 60,000 clones listed, over 80% are singletons. The specimen comprised peripheral blood, sampled in the first trimester of pregnancy. The receptors were gathered from a female donor with multiple sclerosis, enrolled in a pregnancy study.

The rearrangement links TRBV19 to TRBJ2-3; 7 bases align to TRBD2. The CDR3 is 15 amino acids. V shed 3 bases and J 3 bases; nucleotides not matched to a gene: 6. The germline CDR1 and CDR2 sequences are LNHDA and SQIVND (reference sequence). For the CDR3, the DNA is TGTGCCAGTAGTATCATGCTCGGGGGGACAGATACGCAGTATTTT. It encodes CASSIMLGGTDTQYF.

The V call is TRBV9, the J call TRBJ2-1; 8 bases agree with TRBD2. CDR1 is SGDLS and CDR2 is YYNGEE in the germline V gene. Losses at the gene ends were 4 bases for V and 7 bases for J; bases not matched to a gene: 10. The CDR3 length is 15 residues. CDR3 DNA sequence: TGTGCCAGCAGCATCGGGGTAGCGGGGATGAATGAGCAGTTCTTC. This gives the protein CASSIGVAGMNEQFF.

This clone was detected once. The gene calls are TRBV19 and TRBJ2-1; 11 nucleotides agree with TRBD2. CDR3 size: 15 residues. Germline V gene lookup returns CDR1 LNHDA and CDR2 SQIVND (reference sequence). With V trimmed by 6 bases and J by 4 bases, 5 bases remained unmatched. The CDR3 is CASSRRLAGYNEQFF. CDR3 nucleotide sequence: TGTGCCAGTAGCCGTCGACTAGCGGGGTACAATGAGCAGTTCTTC.

V and J are TRBV6-7 and TRBJ2-3, with TRBD2 matching 11 bases. TRBV6-7 is an ORF for which the function is uncertain. V was pared by 2 bases and J by 0 bases, with 10 bases of the junction left unmatched. The CDR3 sequence is 19 residues long. The CDR3 bases are TGTGCCAGCAGTTACGATGTGACTAGCGGGGTCTCTAGCACAGATACGCAGTATTTT. This sequence encodes CASSYDVTSGVSSTDTQYF.

About this clone: One end of the junction does not line up with germline, which may come from a read error. This sequence joins TRBV7-8 and TRBJ2-7; D might be TRBD2 (6 bases). The length of the CDR3 is 15 residues. Germline CDR1 SGHVS, CDR2 FQNEAQ. The CDR3 here is CASSLAGGFRYEQCF. In DNA form, the CDR3 reads TGTGCCAGCAGCTTAGCCGGAGGGTTCCGCTACGAGCAGTGCTTC.

This chain uses TRBV4-3 with TRBJ1-2; D may be TRBD1 (6 bases). The CDR3 extends over 15 amino acids. Germline V gene lookup returns CDR1 LGHNA and CDR2 YSLEER. Trimming cost V 0 bases and J 8 bases, with 16 bases left between them. The CDR3 DNA reads as TGCGCCAGCAGCCAAGATTTGGGACAATTCGAGGGCTACACCTTC. It is translated as CASSQDLGQFEGYTF.

This rearrangement joins TRBV5-1 to TRBJ2-1, with 13 positions matching TRBD2. The trim removed 4 bases at V and 6 bases at J, leaving 7 bases unmatched. This CDR3 contains 16 residues. CDR1 and CDR2 (germline): SGHRS, YFSETQ. The CDR3 here is CASSQLAGGPGNEQFF. The CDR3, as DNA: TGCGCCAGCAGCCAACTAGCGGGAGGGCCGGGCAATGAGCAGTTCTTC.

V is TRBV6-6 and J is TRBJ1-1; tentative D call: TRBD1 (6 bases). Germline CDR1 is MNHNY and CDR2 is SVGAGI (reference sequence). V gave up 6 bases and J gave up 5 bases, with 10 bases separating them. There are 12 residues in the CDR3. The CDR3 sequence: CASSPQGTEAFF. The CDR3 DNA is TGTGCCAGCAGCCCACAGGGAACTGAAGCTTTCTTT.

The rearrangement joins TRBV7-8 to TRBJ1-1; tentatively, D is TRBD1 (6 bases). V was clipped by 4 bases and J by 9 bases, with 12 bases between them. Looked up from germline, CDR1 is SGHVS and CDR2 is FQNEAQ. This CDR3 contains 12 residues. The CDR3 region has the DNA TGTGCCAGCAGCTCGCAGGGGAAGCAAGCTTTCTTT. It is translated as CASSSQGKQAFF.

J is TRBJ2-1 and V is TRBV5-1, with 10 nucleotides matching TRBD1. CDR3 length equals 14 residues. The V gene's germline CDR1 is SGHRS and CDR2 YFSETQ. Trimming cost V 6 bases and J 5 bases; bases outside gene matches: 5. For the CDR3, the DNA is TGCGCCAGCACCGAGGGGACAGGGGACAATGAGCAGTTCTTC. The encoded protein is CASTEGTGDNEQFF.